The 11 T cell receptor beta chains in this list originate from one sample, sequenced in a study of shared clonotypes between healthy human individuals. Sequencing was performed with immunoSEQ multiplex PCR; in TCRdb, only in-frame clones are kept and a portion is missing. The sample records 550,000 to 800,000 clones, roughly 70% being singletons. The sequenced sample was memory CD4+ T cells sorted from blood. Stated subset: CD45RA-negative fraction. The receptors derive from a woman in her 30s in good health.

This clone was counted between two and nine times. The chain joins TRBV10-1 to TRBJ2-3, with a weak D call TRBD1 (5 bases). Between the trimmed V and J ends, which lost 0 bases and 0 bases, there was a span of 10 bases. The germline CDR1 and CDR2 sequences are WNHNN and SYGVQD (reference sequence). The CDR3 covers 16 residues. CDR3 in amino acids: CASSESQGLSTDTQYF. The DNA of the CDR3 is TGCGCCAGCAGTGAGTCGCAGGGTTTGAGCACAGATACGCAGTATTTT.

CDR3 nucleotide sequence: TGTGCCAGCTCACCAAGACCGGGACTAGCGGGAGGGAGTAACGAGCAGTACTTC. Translating gives CASSPRPGLAGGSNEQYF. V usage is TRBV18 and J usage is TRBJ2-7; 16 bases align to TRBD2. This CDR3 has 18 amino acids. V shed 2 bases and J 5 bases; nucleotides not matched to a gene: 9. Germline loops: CDR1 KGHSH, CDR2 LQKENI.

This clone was recorded a few times. The chain employs TRBV2 and TRBJ2-2; D uncertain. Germline assignment: CDR1 SNHLY and CDR2 FYNNEI. V lost 7 bases and J lost 0, with 12 bases in between. The CDR3 loop spans 15 amino acids. CDR3 DNA: TGTGCCAGCAAGGTCGCGGCTCCGAACACCGGGGAGCTGTTTTTT. The encoded protein is CASKVAAPNTGELFF.

The chain has TRBV6-6 and TRBJ2-5; a weak D match, TRBD1 (5 bases). The J call is uncertain, as TRBJ2-7 better fits the DNA end. The CDR3 extends over 12 amino acids. Germline V gene data show CDR1 as MNHNY and CDR2 as SVGAGI (reference sequence). The CDR3: CASGATSYEQYF. CDR3 coding DNA: TGTGCCAGCGGGGCCACATCCTACGAGCAGTACTTC.

This chain connects TRBV5-1 to TRBJ2-1, with D tentatively TRBD1 or TRBD2 (5 bases each). This CDR3 is built from 16 residues. Deletions cut 3 bases from V and 3 bases from J, with 16 bases between. Germline V gene sequence: CDR1 SGHRS, CDR2 YFSETQ. The CDR3 loop is CASSSGGGKHYNEQFF. The CDR3 DNA follows: TGCGCCAGCAGCTCCGGTGGGGGAAAACACTACAATGAGCAGTTCTTC.

At least ten counts were recorded for this clone. This chain links TRBV6-5 with TRBJ2-1; TRBD2 matches at 12 bases. The CDR3 has 16 residues. Germline CDR1 reads MNHEY; CDR2 reads SVGAGI. Losses at the gene ends were 4 bases for V and 7 bases for J; bases not matched to a gene: 8. CDR3 protein: CASSFLLAGGPNEQFF. The CDR3 DNA follows: TGTGCCAGCAGTTTTCTACTAGCGGGAGGCCCAAATGAGCAGTTCTTC.

This sequence joins TRBV7-7 and TRBJ2-3; 10 nucleotides agree with TRBD2. Germline CDR1 SSHAT, CDR2 FNYEAQ (reference sequence). The CDR3 spans 15 residues. V shed 2 bases, J shed 4 bases, and the junction held 3 bases outside the gene matches. CDR3 DNA: TGTGCCAGCAGCTTATTGAGCGGGGGGGCAGATACGCAGTATTTT. This translates into CASSLLSGGADTQYF.

The chain has TRBV28 and TRBJ1-2; D might be TRBD1 (6 bases). V dropped 1 base and J dropped 5 bases, with 11 bases sitting between them. This CDR3 contains 14 residues. Germline V CDR1 and CDR2: MDHEN, SYDVKM. CDR3 loop: CASSLSGGAYGYTF. CDR3 bases: TGTGCCAGCAGTTTATCTGGGGGCGCTTATGGCTACACCTTC.

This rearrangement joins TRBV28 to TRBJ1-2; perhaps TRBD1 as D (5 bases). CDR1 is MDHEN, CDR2 SYDVKM, per germline. The germline V and J ends were trimmed by 5 bases and 4 bases, with 14 bases remaining between them. The CDR3 runs 14 residues. DNA for the CDR3: TGTGCCAGCAGTATCCCCAGGGTTGTCTATGGCTACACCTTC. Translating it yields CASSIPRVVYGYTF.

The rearrangement joins TRBV30 to TRBJ2-3; maybe TRBD2 (5 bases). The CDR3 runs 13 residues. Per the germline V gene, CDR1 is GTSNPN and CDR2 is SVGIG (reference sequence). Deletions cut 1 base from V and 2 bases from J, with 7 bases between. CDR3 protein: CAWSGGNTDTQYF. The DNA for the CDR3 is TGTGCCTGGAGTGGAGGGAACACAGATACGCAGTATTTT.

The CDR3 nucleotides read TGTGCCAGCAGCCACGTGATTCGAAAGACCTATGGCTACACCTTC. The encoded protein is CASSHVIRKTYGYTF. The chain carries TRBV7-6 and TRBJ1-2, with D uncertain. V was trimmed by 5 bases and J by 4 bases, leaving 17 bases between them. The CDR3 has 15 amino acids. The germline V gene encodes CDR1 SGHVS and CDR2 FNYEAQ.